These 21 T cell receptor beta chains originate from one sample sequenced in a study of T cell repertoires in cytomegalovirus infection. MiXCR, applied by TCRdb to the reads, yields one record per CDR3 protein. The sample includes roughly 320,000 distinct CDR3 sequences, about 8.8% seen only once; the top ten take approximately 2.3%. The sequenced material came from PBMCs. All receptors come from a human donor in good health (CMV status not recorded). Some clones in this sample may be carry-over from other donors' samples.

This clonotype was observed a few times. The chain is built from TRBV20-1 and TRBJ1-4; D remains unclear. V lost 2 bases and J 2 bases, leaving 6 bases between the germline ends. Germline loops: CDR1 DFQATT, CDR2 SNEGSKA (reference sequence). The CDR3 loop spans 13 amino acids. The CDR3 loop is CSARRQTNEKLFF. The CDR3 DNA sequence: TGCAGTGCTAGAAGGCAGACTAATGAAAAACTGTTTTTT.

This clonotype was seen ten or more times. The rearrangement links TRBV5-6 to TRBJ2-6; D is uncertain. Germline values: CDR1 SGHDT, CDR2 YYEEEE. Trimming left V 0 bases short and J 2 bases short, with 3 bases between. This CDR3 region has 14 residues. As DNA, the CDR3 is TGTGCCAGCAGCTTGGGGGCTGGGGCCAACGTCCTGACTTTC. It codes for CASSLGAGANVLTF.

This clonotype has at least ten counts. In DNA form, the CDR3 reads TGCGCCAGCAGCCAAGAGCTTGAAGGGATCTATGGCTACACCTTC. Translated: CASSQELEGIYGYTF. The genes are TRBV4-3 and TRBJ1-2; D gene ambiguous. This CDR3 is 15 amino acids long. CDR1 is LGHNA and CDR2 is YSLEER in the germline V gene. Trimming took off 0 bases at V and 4 bases at J, with 12 bases between the two ends.

This clonotype showed up many times. The rearrangement uses TRBV7-9 and TRBJ2-5; no firm D call. From germline, CDR1 is SEHNR and CDR2 FQNEAQ (reference sequence). V lost 1 base to trimming and J lost 4 bases, with 7 bases between them. CDR3 length equals 13 residues. DNA for the CDR3: TGTGCCAGCAGCTTAGTCTCAGTAGAGACCCAGTACTTC. It translates to CASSLVSVETQYF.

This clonotype occurred many times. The V and J genes are TRBV19 and TRBJ2-7, with 7 bases aligning to TRBD1. CDR1 and CDR2 from the germline V gene are LNHDA and SQIVND (reference sequence). The CDR3 has 16 residues. With 5 bases clipped from V and 0 bases from J, the junction kept 10 bases outside the gene matches. CDR3 sequence: CASSDHRGPSSYEQYF. CDR3 nucleotide sequence: TGTGCCAGTAGTGACCACAGGGGCCCATCCTCCTACGAGCAGTACTTC.

V gene TRBV12-3 or TRBV12-4 combines with J gene TRBJ2-3; no definite D call. The CDR3 is 14 amino acids. Deletions cut 5 bases from V and 4 bases from J, with 13 bases between. The CDR3 protein is CASSILHGPDTQYF. The CDR3 DNA is TGTGCCAGCAGTATCCTTCACGGCCCAGATACGCAGTATTTT.

This clonotype was observed many times. This chain links TRBV20-1 with TRBJ2-5; TRBD2 might be the D (6 bases). V lost 3 bases and J lost 4, with 12 bases in between. The CDR3 consists of 13 residues. Germline V gene data show CDR1 as DFQATT and CDR2 as SNEGSKA (reference sequence). This CDR3 is CSASRGLGETQYF. The CDR3 DNA reads TGCAGTGCTAGCCGGGGACTCGGAGAGACCCAGTACTTC.

This clonotype has only a few counts. The gene calls are TRBV28 and TRBJ1-5; weak D call: TRBD1 (5 bases). Germline CDR1 is MDHEN and CDR2 is SYDVKM. Trimming shortened V by 6 bases and J by 11 bases, and 26 bases separated the two germline ends. This CDR3 is built from 16 residues. The CDR3 nucleotides read TGTGCCAGCAGACCACGGGGGGGGAGCGGCCAATGGGCCCAGCATTTT. Translating it yields CASRPRGGSGQWAQHF.

The chain carries TRBV12-3 or TRBV12-4 and TRBJ1-5; D is uncertain. The CDR3 contains 13 residues. Deletions cut 3 bases from V and 3 bases from J, with 6 bases between. As DNA, the CDR3 is TGTGCCAGCAGTTTTGCCACCAATCAGCCCCAGCATTTT. Its protein product is CASSFATNQPQHF.

At least ten counts were recorded for this clonotype. The chain links TRBV7-9 to TRBJ1-1, with 10 bases matching TRBD1. CDR3 length: 14 residues. V shed 3 bases and J 4 bases; nucleotides not matched to a gene: 2. Germline V gene data show CDR1 as SEHNR and CDR2 as FQNEAQ (reference sequence). The CDR3 spells CASSLGQGITEAFF. The CDR3 nucleotides are TGTGCCAGCAGCTTGGGACAGGGGATCACTGAAGCTTTCTTT.

This clonotype was detected many times. The gene calls are TRBV2 and TRBJ2-1, with 8 bases matching TRBD1. CDR3 length equals 14 residues. J was trimmed by 1 base and V by 7 bases; bases with no gene match: 3. The V gene's germline CDR1 is SNHLY and CDR2 FYNNEI. DNA of the CDR3: TGTGCCAGCACGAGGGACAGGTCCTACAATGAGCAGTTCTTC. It yields the protein CASTRDRSYNEQFF.

This clonotype was observed many times. This sequence joins TRBV7-8 and TRBJ1-1, with D hard to call. The V and J ends lost 5 bases and 7 bases respectively, with 17 bases between them. The germline gives CDR1 SGHVS, CDR2 FQNEAQ. The CDR3 totals 14 residues. The DNA for the CDR3 is TGTGCCAGCAGCCCCGGGAGAACATACGGTGAAGCTTTCTTT. Translated, it gives CASSPGRTYGEAFF.

This clonotype was found a few times. This chain connects TRBV24-1 to TRBJ2-2; D might be TRBD1 or TRBD2, each matching 5 bases. The CDR3 totals 14 residues. The V gene's germline CDR1 is KGHDR and CDR2 SFDVKD. With 10 bases removed from V and 0 bases from J, the gap between germline ends came to 11 bases. In DNA, the CDR3 is TGTGCCACTGCCGGGACCGCGAACACCGGGGAGCTGTTTTTT. Amino acid sequence: CATAGTANTGELFF.

Ten or more counts support this clonotype. The chain couples TRBV7-2 to TRBJ1-3; D perhaps matches TRBD1 (6 bases). Trimming shortened V by 1 base and J by 2 bases, and 12 bases separated the two germline ends. The CDR3 contains 16 residues. Germline V gives CDR1 SGHTA, CDR2 FQGNSA. CDR3 loop: CASSLVGGQTGNTIYF. CDR3 nucleotide sequence: TGTGCCAGCAGCTTAGTTGGGGGCCAGACTGGAAACACCATATATTTT.

This clonotype was found many times. The chain couples TRBV24-1 to TRBJ1-1, with TRBD1 matching over 7 bases. Unmatched junction bases numbered 5, after V lost 4 bases and J lost 1 base. Germline V CDR1 and CDR2: KGHDR, SFDVKD. This CDR3 comprises 15 residues. CDR3 DNA sequence: TGTGCCACCAGTGAGCACAGGGGACGGAACACTGAAGCTTTCTTT. This codes for CATSEHRGRNTEAFF.

This chain uses TRBV7-9 with TRBJ2-6; D ambiguous. Trimming stripped 7 bases from V and 1 base from J, with 5 bases between. Germline V gene lookup returns CDR1 SEHNR and CDR2 FQNEAQ (reference sequence). The CDR3 has 13 amino acids. This CDR3 is CASTWSGANVLTF. DNA for the CDR3: TGTGCCAGCACTTGGTCTGGGGCCAACGTCCTGACTTTC. The full variable domain, completed using reference TRBV7-9 and TRBJ2-6, is DTGVSQNPRHKITKRGQNVTFRCDPISEHNRLYWYRQTLGQGPEFLTYFQNEAQLEKSRLLSDRFSAERPKGSFSTLEIQRTEQGDSAMYLCASTWSGANVLTFGAGSRLTVL.

Ten or more counts support this clonotype. Here the CDR3 reads CASTLLQGSYGYTF. Here the CDR3 DNA reads TGTGCCAGCACTTTACTTCAGGGAAGTTATGGCTACACCTTC. The rearrangement joins TRBV6-1 to TRBJ1-2, with D perhaps TRBD1 (5 bases). V lost 7 bases to trimming and J lost 5 bases, with 17 bases between them. The CDR3 runs 14 residues. Germline-derived CDR1 and CDR2 are MNHNS and SASEGT.

This clonotype occurred many times. The genes are TRBV5-1 and TRBJ2-3, with D perhaps matching TRBD1 (6 bases). The CDR3 contains 14 residues. The V end was cut by 4 bases, the J end by 2 bases, with 11 bases between. Germline V CDR1 and CDR2: SGHRS, YFSETQ. The CDR3, as DNA: TGCGCCAGCAGCACTGGACAGTACACAGATACGCAGTATTTT. Translating gives CASSTGQYTDTQYF.

J is TRBJ1-4 and V is TRBV20-1, with D possibly matching TRBD1 (5 bases). The CDR3 totals 13 residues. V lost 1 base and J 8 bases, leaving 11 bases between the germline ends. Germline lookup yields CDR1 DFQATT and CDR2 SNEGSKA (reference sequence). The CDR3 is CSARAGEGEKLFF. The DNA for the CDR3 is TGCAGTGCTAGAGCGGGGGAAGGGGAAAAACTGTTTTTT.

The table lists this clonotype with many counts. The rearrangement joins TRBV29-1 to TRBJ2-2; 7 nucleotides agree with TRBD1. The CDR3 length is 16 residues. Germline-derived CDR1 and CDR2 are SQVTM and ANQGSEA. The V and J ends lost 6 bases and 6 bases, in that order; junction bases with no gene match: 16. CDR3 bases: TGCAGCGTGGCATTGAGGGACAGTCGTACCCCCGGGGAGCTGTTTTTT. Residues: CSVALRDSRTPGELFF.

This chain uses TRBV20-1 with TRBJ2-3, with 10 nucleotides matching TRBD2. The CDR3 extends over 14 amino acids. The V gene's germline CDR1 is DFQATT and CDR2 SNEGSKA (reference sequence). With V trimmed by 6 bases and J by 0 bases, 3 bases remained unmatched. This chain's CDR3 is CSAPLAGSTDTQYF. Here the CDR3 DNA reads TGCAGTGCCCCACTAGCGGGGAGCACAGATACGCAGTATTTT.